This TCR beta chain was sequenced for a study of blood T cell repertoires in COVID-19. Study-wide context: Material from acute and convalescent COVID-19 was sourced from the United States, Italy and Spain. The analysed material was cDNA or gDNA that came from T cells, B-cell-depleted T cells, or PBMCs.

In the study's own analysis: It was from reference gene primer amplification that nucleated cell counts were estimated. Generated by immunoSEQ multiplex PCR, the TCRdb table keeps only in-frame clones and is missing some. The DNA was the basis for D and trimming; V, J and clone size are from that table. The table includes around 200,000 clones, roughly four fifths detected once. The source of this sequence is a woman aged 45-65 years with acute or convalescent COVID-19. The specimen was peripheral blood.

The chain's CDR3 is CATSDGGQGDEKLFF. CDR3 bases: TGTGCCACCAGTGACGGGGGACAGGGGGATGAAAAACTGTTTTTT. J is TRBJ1-4 and V is TRBV24-1; TRBD1 aligns across 11 bases. Looked up from germline, CDR1 is KGHDR and CDR2 is SFDVKD. The CDR3 contains 15 residues. With 4 bases clipped from V and 6 bases from J, the junction kept 3 bases outside the gene matches.